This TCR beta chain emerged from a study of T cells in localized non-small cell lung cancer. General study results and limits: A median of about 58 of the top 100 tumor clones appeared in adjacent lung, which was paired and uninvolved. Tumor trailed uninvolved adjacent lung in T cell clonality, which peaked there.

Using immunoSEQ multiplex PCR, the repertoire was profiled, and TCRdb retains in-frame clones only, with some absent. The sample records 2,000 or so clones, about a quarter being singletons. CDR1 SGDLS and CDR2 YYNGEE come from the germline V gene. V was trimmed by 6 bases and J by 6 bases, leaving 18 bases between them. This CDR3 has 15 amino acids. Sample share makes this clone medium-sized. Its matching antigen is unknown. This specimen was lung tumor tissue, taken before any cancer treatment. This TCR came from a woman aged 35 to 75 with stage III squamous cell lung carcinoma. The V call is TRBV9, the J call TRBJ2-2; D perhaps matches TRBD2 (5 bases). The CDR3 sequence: CASTFGGPVAGELFF. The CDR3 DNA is TGTGCCAGCACCTTTGGAGGCCCCGTGGCCGGGGAGCTGTTTTTT.